What follows is one T cell receptor (beta chain) and its context. Its antigen is unidentified. Losses at the gene ends were 0 bases for V and 5 bases for J; bases not matched to a gene: 8. CDR3 length equals 16 residues. CDR1 and CDR2 from the germline V gene are DFQATT and SNEGSKA (reference sequence). The data belong to a study of T cells in Graves' hyperthyroidism and ophthalmopathy. The study's findings and limits: Prediction of ophthalmopathy progression came a median around 6.1 months pre-onset. Among clonotypes expanded in thyroid above 0.001, most were also found in blood.

Duration under 3 months, a NOSPECS grade of at least 4, and a Clinical Activity Score of at least 3 characterized the ophthalmopathy patients. It was uncontrolled infection, other autoimmune disease, pregnancy or lactation that excluded patients. RNA transcripts provided the source from which TCR beta CDR3 regions were amplified. The HTBI set primed first-round TCR CDR3 RT-PCR. TCRdb processed the multiplex PCR reads anew with MiXCR; each CDR3 protein has one entry. There are fewer than 350,000 distinct CDR3 sequences in the sample; about 19% occur only once, and about two fifths lies in the top ten.

The TCR was taken from a man between 50 and 59 years old with Graves' ophthalmopathy. The chain is built from TRBV20-1 and TRBJ2-1, with 9 positions matching TRBD2. The source material was blood. CDR3 DNA: TGCAGTGCTAGAGATACCGCGGGAGGGGGCCACAATGAGCAGTTCTTC. Translated, it gives CSARDTAGGGHNEQFF.